The TCR beta chain under discussion was sequenced for a study of T-cell reconstitution after alpha-beta-depleted transplantation in children. V lost 7 bases, J lost 1 base, and 13 bases lay in between. The CDR3 is 13 residues long. The germline V gene encodes CDR1 DFQATT and CDR2 SNEGSKA (reference sequence). This clonotype has at least ten counts. The TCRbeta library was prepared with unique molecular identifiers. TCRdb reanalysed the PCR reads using MiXCR and keeps one entry per CDR3 protein. The sample yields more than 200,000 distinct CDR3 sequences, roughly 23% seen once. This TCR derives from a girl aged 2 to 9 with Fanconi anemia, due to receive a stem cell transplant. The chain employs TRBV20-1 and TRBJ1-1; tentatively, D is TRBD1 (5 bases). The source material was PBMCs, sampled before TCRalphabeta/CD19-depleted stem cell transplant. This CDR3 is CSEAGLGNTEAFF. The CDR3 DNA reads as TGCAGTGAGGCGGGGCTGGGGAACACTGAAGCTTTCTTT.